Here is one T cell receptor beta chain with its context. With 60 Vbeta and 13 Jbeta primers, the PCR was carried out. Clones were read by immunoSEQ multiplex PCR, and TCRdb kept only the in-frame ones, dropping some. This sample has some 140,000 clones; approximately 89% occur once, and the top ten carry under 7%. The V end was cut by 6 bases, the J end by 8 bases, with 16 bases between. CDR3 length equals 13 residues. Germline V gene data show CDR1 as MDHEN and CDR2 as SYDVKM. These data are taken from a study of cytomegalovirus exposure and HLA in healthy donors. This receptor was taken from a woman in her 30s in good health and CMV-seropositive. The chain uses TRBV28 and TRBJ1-2, with D possibly TRBD1 on 5 matching bases. The sequencing sample was made of PBMCs. The CDR3 sequence: CASRITTGWGYTF. The CDR3 DNA reads TGTGCCAGCAGGATCACCACAGGTTGGGGCTACACCTTC.